This T cell receptor beta chain comes out of a study of blood T cell repertoires in COVID-19. About the research overall: In each case, the material was cDNA or gDNA derived from T cells, B-cell-depleted T cells, or PBMCs.

Assay: immunoSEQ multiplex PCR; the TCRdb copy retains only in-frame clones and omits some. This table has around 180,000 clones, 75% to 90% appearing once. Germline V gene data show CDR1 as LGHNA and CDR2 as YNFKEQ. The V end lost 0 bases, the J end lost 1 base, and 10 bases lay between the germline ends. There are 16 residues in the CDR3. The chain has TRBV4-2 and TRBJ2-4, with D perhaps TRBD2 (5 bases). The source of this sequence is a human donor with active or convalescent COVID-19. The donor label of this sample is uncertain. Sequencing was done on a sample of peripheral blood. This CDR3 reads CASSQDKAVAKNIQYF. In DNA, the CDR3 is TGTGCCAGCAGCCAAGACAAAGCGGTGGCCAAAAACATTCAGTACTTC.